The rows below give T cell receptor beta chains drawn from one sample of a study of blood T cells in healthy people across ages. TCRdb called the 5' RACE reads again in MiXCR, with one record for every CDR3 protein. The table includes about 1.6 million distinct CDR3 sequences, approximately 32% detected once. The sample consisted of blood. These TCRs come from a woman aged 25-40 years in good health. Both conserved end residues are part of each CDR3. Each record gives: D gene, CDR3 length, V gene, J gene, clone size, CDR3 protein, CDR3 DNA. A D gene is named only where the DNA matches it firmly. Size tells how often a clone was seen (once, few, many) or the class of an expanded clone, and some rows leave it out.

d_gene: .; len: 15; v_gene: TRBV7-9; j_gene: TRBJ2-5; abundance: few; CDR3aa: CASSPTAGVGETQYF; CDR3nt: TGTGCCAGCAGCCCTACGGCAGGGGTAGGGGAGACCCAGTACTTC
d_gene: .; len: 14; v_gene: TRBV11-2; j_gene: TRBJ2-7; abundance: once; CDR3aa: CASSLEGSYNEQYF; CDR3nt: TGTGCCAGCAGCTTAGAGGGGTCCTACAATGAGCAGTACTTC
d_gene: .; len: 15; v_gene: TRBV21-1; j_gene: TRBJ2-3; abundance: .; CDR3aa: CASSKRTAVSDTQYF; CDR3nt: TGTGCCAGCAGCAAACGTACTGCGGTCTCAGATACGCAGTATTTT
d_gene: .; len: 15; v_gene: TRBV5-1; j_gene: TRBJ1-4; abundance: .; CDR3aa: CASSAGGSTNEKLFF; CDR3nt: TGCGCCAGCAGTGCCGGGGGCAGCACTAATGAAAAACTGTTTTTT
d_gene: TRBD1; len: 14; v_gene: TRBV7-9; j_gene: TRBJ2-7; abundance: .; CDR3aa: CASSSGQSSGKQYF; CDR3nt: TGTGCCAGCAGCTCGGGACAGTCATCAGGCAAGCAGTACTTC
d_gene: TRBD1; len: 20; v_gene: TRBV4-1; j_gene: TRBJ1-6; abundance: .; CDR3aa: CASSQDDVFDRVSYNSPLHF; CDR3nt: TGCGCCAGCAGCCAAGATGATGTTTTCGACAGGGTCTCCTATAATTCACCCCTCCACTTT
d_gene: .; len: 13; v_gene: TRBV12-3/TRBV12-4; j_gene: TRBJ1-6; abundance: few; CDR3aa: CASSLREGSPLHF; CDR3nt: TGTGCCAGCAGTCTCCGAGAGGGATCACCCCTCCACTTT
d_gene: .; len: 13; v_gene: TRBV6-2/TRBV6-3; j_gene: TRBJ2-7; abundance: .; CDR3aa: CASKGDSAYEQYF; CDR3nt: TGTGCCAGCAAGGGAGACAGTGCCTACGAGCAGTACTTC
d_gene: .; len: 14; v_gene: TRBV27; j_gene: TRBJ2-7; abundance: .; CDR3aa: CASSLREGTYEQYF; CDR3nt: TGTGCCAGCAGTTTGAGGGAAGGGACCTACGAGCAGTACTTC
d_gene: .; len: 14; v_gene: TRBV5-1; j_gene: TRBJ2-1; abundance: few; CDR3aa: CASSFTGDYNEQFF; CDR3nt: TGCGCCAGCAGCTTCACGGGAGACTACAATGAGCAGTTCTTC
d_gene: .; len: 14; v_gene: TRBV12-3/TRBV12-4; j_gene: TRBJ1-5; abundance: few; CDR3aa: CASSRRGSNQPQHF; CDR3nt: TGTGCCAGCAGTCGGAGGGGAAGCAATCAGCCCCAGCATTTT
d_gene: TRBD1; len: 14; v_gene: TRBV28; j_gene: TRBJ1-4; abundance: .; CDR3aa: CASSPGGEREKRFF; CDR3nt: TGTGCCAGCAGCCCAGGGGGCGAGCGGGAAAAACGGTTTTTT
d_gene: TRBD1; len: 15; v_gene: TRBV27; j_gene: TRBJ1-2; abundance: few; CDR3aa: CASSLGTGARYGYTF; CDR3nt: TGTGCCAGCAGTTTGGGGACAGGGGCTAGGTATGGCTACACCTTC
d_gene: .; len: 15; v_gene: TRBV9; j_gene: TRBJ2-5; abundance: few; CDR3aa: CASSVAGRSQETQYF; CDR3nt: TGTGCCAGCAGCGTAGCGGGACGCTCCCAAGAGACCCAGTACTTC
d_gene: .; len: 15; v_gene: TRBV27; j_gene: TRBJ1-6; abundance: .; CDR3aa: CASRRNFGENSPLHF; CDR3nt: TGTGCCAGCAGAAGAAATTTTGGGGAGAATTCACCCCTCCACTTT
d_gene: .; len: 13; v_gene: TRBV20-1; j_gene: TRBJ2-4; abundance: .; CDR3aa: CSARTGRGNIQYF; CDR3nt: TGCAGTGCTAGGACCGGAAGGGGTAACATTCAGTACTTC
d_gene: TRBD2; len: 15; v_gene: TRBV28; j_gene: TRBJ2-1; abundance: .; CDR3aa: CASSPASGRAAEQFF; CDR3nt: TGTGCCAGCAGTCCCGCTAGCGGGAGGGCCGCTGAGCAGTTCTTC
d_gene: .; len: 14; v_gene: TRBV6-1; j_gene: TRBJ1-1; abundance: .; CDR3aa: CASSEETTDLEAFF; CDR3nt: TGTGCCAGCAGTGAAGAGACGACGGACCTTGAAGCTTTCTTT
d_gene: .; len: 14; v_gene: TRBV20-1; j_gene: TRBJ1-2; abundance: few; CDR3aa: CSASGFLLGDGYTF; CDR3nt: TGCAGTGCTAGCGGGTTCCTCCTAGGAGATGGCTACACCTTC
d_gene: .; len: 15; v_gene: TRBV6-5; j_gene: TRBJ2-7; abundance: .; CDR3aa: CASKVTASGTYEQYF; CDR3nt: TGTGCCAGCAAAGTGACGGCGAGCGGAACCTACGAGCAGTACTTC
d_gene: .; len: 13; v_gene: TRBV6-1; j_gene: TRBJ1-1; abundance: .; CDR3aa: CVSRLEGGTEAFF; CDR3nt: TGTGTCAGCAGGCTAGAGGGTGGGACTGAAGCTTTCTTT
d_gene: TRBD1; len: 13; v_gene: TRBV6-1; j_gene: TRBJ2-1; abundance: .; CDR3aa: CAMGTGYTNEQFF; CDR3nt: TGTGCCATGGGGACAGGGTACACGAATGAGCAGTTCTTC
d_gene: .; len: 12; v_gene: TRBV7-9; j_gene: TRBJ2-3; abundance: .; CDR3aa: CASSLQTNTQYF; CDR3nt: TGTGCCAGCAGCCTACAGACTAATACGCAGTATTTT
d_gene: TRBD2; len: 15; v_gene: TRBV7-3; j_gene: TRBJ2-5; abundance: .; CDR3aa: CASSATSGGGETRYF; CDR3nt: TGTGCCAGCAGCGCCACTAGCGGGGGTGGGGAGACCCGGTACTTC
d_gene: .; len: 15; v_gene: TRBV5-1; j_gene: TRBJ1-2; abundance: .; CDR3aa: CASSPRWGRNYGYTF; CDR3nt: TGCGCCAGCAGCCCGCGGTGGGGGCGCAACTATGGCTACACCTTC
d_gene: TRBD1; len: 15; v_gene: TRBV20-1; j_gene: TRBJ1-1; abundance: few; CDR3aa: CSASFPGQVDTEAFF; CDR3nt: TGCAGTGCTTCTTTCCCGGGACAGGTTGACACTGAAGCTTTCTTT
d_gene: TRBD1; len: 17; v_gene: TRBV20-1; j_gene: TRBJ1-6; abundance: few; CDR3aa: CSAILFAGTGVNSPLHF; CDR3nt: TGCAGTGCTATCCTATTTGCGGGGACAGGGGTGAATTCACCCCTCCACTTT
d_gene: TRBD2; len: 19; v_gene: TRBV11-2; j_gene: TRBJ2-1; abundance: .; CDR3aa: CASSPRTSGGRSSYNEQFF; CDR3nt: TGTGCCAGCAGCCCTAGGACTAGCGGGGGCCGGAGCTCCTACAATGAGCAGTTCTTC
d_gene: .; len: 15; v_gene: TRBV20-1; j_gene: TRBJ2-5; abundance: .; CDR3aa: CSARDVRGVGETQYF; CDR3nt: TGCAGTGCTAGAGATGTAAGGGGTGTCGGAGAGACCCAGTACTTC
d_gene: TRBD1; len: 15; v_gene: TRBV4-2; j_gene: TRBJ2-7; abundance: .; CDR3aa: CASSRTGTGRNEQYF; CDR3nt: TGTGCCAGCAGCCGCACCGGGACAGGGCGTAACGAGCAGTACTTC